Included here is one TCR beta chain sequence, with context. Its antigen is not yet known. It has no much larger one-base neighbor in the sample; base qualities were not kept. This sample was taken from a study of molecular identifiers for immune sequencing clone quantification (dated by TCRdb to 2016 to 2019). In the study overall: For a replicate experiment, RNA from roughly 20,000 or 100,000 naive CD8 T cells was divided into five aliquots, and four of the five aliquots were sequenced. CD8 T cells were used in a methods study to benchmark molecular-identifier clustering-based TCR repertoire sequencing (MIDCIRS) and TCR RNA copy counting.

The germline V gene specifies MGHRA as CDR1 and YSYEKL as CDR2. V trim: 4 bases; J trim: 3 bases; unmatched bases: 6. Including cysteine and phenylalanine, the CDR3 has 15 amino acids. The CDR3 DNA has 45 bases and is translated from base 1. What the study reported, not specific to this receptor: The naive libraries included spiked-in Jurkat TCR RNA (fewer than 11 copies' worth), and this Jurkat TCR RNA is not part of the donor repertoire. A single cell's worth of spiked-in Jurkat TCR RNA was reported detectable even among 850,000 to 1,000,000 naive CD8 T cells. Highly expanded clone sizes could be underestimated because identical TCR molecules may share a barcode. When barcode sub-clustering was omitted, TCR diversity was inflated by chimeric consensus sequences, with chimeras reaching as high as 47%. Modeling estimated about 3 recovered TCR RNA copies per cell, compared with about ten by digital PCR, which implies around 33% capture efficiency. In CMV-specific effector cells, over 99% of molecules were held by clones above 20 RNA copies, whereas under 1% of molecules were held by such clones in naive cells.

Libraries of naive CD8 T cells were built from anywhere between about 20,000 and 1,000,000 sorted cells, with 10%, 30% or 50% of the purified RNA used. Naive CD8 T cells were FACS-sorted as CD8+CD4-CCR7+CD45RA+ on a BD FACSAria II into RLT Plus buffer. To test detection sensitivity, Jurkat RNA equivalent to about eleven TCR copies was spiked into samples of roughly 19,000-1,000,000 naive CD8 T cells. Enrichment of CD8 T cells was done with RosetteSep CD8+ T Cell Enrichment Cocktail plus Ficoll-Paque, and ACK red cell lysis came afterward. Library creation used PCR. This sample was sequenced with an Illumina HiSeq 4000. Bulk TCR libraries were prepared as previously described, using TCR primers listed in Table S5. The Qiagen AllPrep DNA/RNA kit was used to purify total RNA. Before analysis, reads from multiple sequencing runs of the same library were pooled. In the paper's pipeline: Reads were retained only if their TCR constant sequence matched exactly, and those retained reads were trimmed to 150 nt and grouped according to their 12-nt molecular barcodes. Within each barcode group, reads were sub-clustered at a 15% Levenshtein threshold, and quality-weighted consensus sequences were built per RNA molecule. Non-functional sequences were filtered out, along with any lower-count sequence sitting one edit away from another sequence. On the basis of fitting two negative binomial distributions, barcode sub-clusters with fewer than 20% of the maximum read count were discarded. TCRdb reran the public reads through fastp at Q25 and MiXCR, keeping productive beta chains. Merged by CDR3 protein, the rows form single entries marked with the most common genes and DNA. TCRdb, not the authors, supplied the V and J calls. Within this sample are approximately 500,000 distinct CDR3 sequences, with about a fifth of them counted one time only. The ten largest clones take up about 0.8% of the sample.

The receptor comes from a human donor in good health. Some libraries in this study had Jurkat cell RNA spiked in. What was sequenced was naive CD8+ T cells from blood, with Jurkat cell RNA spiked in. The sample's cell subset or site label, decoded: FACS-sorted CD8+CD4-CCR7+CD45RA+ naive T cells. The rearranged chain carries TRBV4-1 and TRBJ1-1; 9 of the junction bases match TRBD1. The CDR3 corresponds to CASSPWTGEYTEAFF. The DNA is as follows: TGCGCCAGCAGCCCATGGACAGGGGAGTACACTGAAGCTTTCTTT.